One sample yielded the 14 T cell receptor beta chains listed below, sequenced in a study of blood T cell repertoires in COVID-19. The assay was immunoSEQ multiplex PCR, and TCRdb's table has in-frame clones only and misses some. Of some 190,000 clones in the sample, roughly four fifths were seen once. Sequenced sample: peripheral blood. The receptors come from a woman aged 70-85 years with active or convalescent COVID-19.

The CDR3 nucleotides are TGTGCCAGCTCACCACCGGGACTCACGGGGAACACTGGGGCCAACGTCCTGACTTTC. Translated: CASSPPGLTGNTGANVLTF. The chain has TRBV18 and TRBJ2-6; D might be TRBD2 (6 bases). V lost 0 bases to trimming and J lost 2 bases, with 17 bases between them. Germline CDR1 reads KGHSH; CDR2 reads LQKENI. The CDR3 has 19 amino acids. The full variable domain, rest sourced from reference TRBV18 and TRBJ2-6, is NAGVMQNPRHLVRRRGQEARLRCSPMKGHSHVYWYRQLPEEGLKFMVYLQKENIIDESGMPKERFSAEFPKEGPSILRIQQVVRGDSAAYFCASSPPGLTGNTGANVLTFGAGSRLTVL.

The gene calls are TRBV6-5 and TRBJ1-1, with 8 nucleotides matching TRBD1. Germline values: CDR1 MNHEY, CDR2 SVGAGI. There are 15 residues in the CDR3. The junction had 12 bases not matched to a gene; V was cut back by 5 bases and J by 7 bases. The CDR3 coding sequence is TGTGCCAGCAGTACGAACAGGGGGTTGTATGTTGAAGCTTTCTTT. Translation gives CASSTNRGLYVEAFF.

The rearrangement joins TRBV5-1 to TRBJ1-5; 9 nucleotides align to TRBD1. V was clipped by 0 bases and J by 6 bases; unmatched bases: 4. The germline gives CDR1 SGHRS, CDR2 YFSETQ. This CDR3 has 15 residues. The CDR3 reads CASSLEGTGTQPQHF. For the CDR3, the DNA is TGCGCCAGCAGCTTGGAAGGGACAGGGACTCAGCCCCAGCATTTT.

The chain couples TRBV4-2 to TRBJ2-4; D is undetermined. Germline CDR1 is LGHNA and CDR2 is YNFKEQ. This CDR3 contains 17 residues. Trimming removed 0 bases from V and 4 bases from J, with 16 bases in between. The CDR3 loop is CASSQDLMGRLKNIQYF. CDR3 coding DNA: TGTGCCAGCAGCCAAGATCTGATGGGCAGATTAAAAAACATTCAGTACTTC.

The V and J genes are TRBV28 and TRBJ1-3, with D maybe TRBD1 (5 bases). There are 15 residues in the CDR3. Germline values: CDR1 MDHEN, CDR2 SYDVKM. Trimming shortened V by 2 bases and J by 5 bases, and 13 bases separated the two germline ends. CDR3 sequence: CASSLGTGGRNTIYF. CDR3 bases: TGTGCCAGCAGTTTAGGAACAGGAGGGAGAAACACCATATATTTT.

The chain couples TRBV6-6 to TRBJ1-5; D unresolved. V dropped 5 bases and J dropped 2 bases, with 19 bases sitting between them. This CDR3 region has 17 residues. Germline CDR1 is MNHNY and CDR2 is SVGAGI (reference sequence). The CDR3 reads CASSPPAGGRGNQPQHF. DNA for the CDR3: TGTGCCAGCAGTCCCCCCGCAGGAGGCCGGGGCAATCAGCCCCAGCATTTT.

The chain employs TRBV7-3 and TRBJ2-7; D is possibly TRBD1 (5 bases). This CDR3 is 13 amino acids long. V lost 3 bases and J lost 3, with 9 bases in between. The germline V gene encodes CDR1 SGHTA and CDR2 FQGTGA. In DNA, the CDR3 is TGTGCCAGCAGCTTTATCCAGGGCTACGAGCAGTACTTC. Its protein is CASSFIQGYEQYF.

The V gene is TRBV5-1, the J gene TRBJ2-7, with TRBD2 matching 11 bases. V was pared by 0 bases and J by 0 bases, with 5 bases of the junction left unmatched. Germline CDR1 reads SGHRS; CDR2 reads YFSETQ. The CDR3 length is 17 residues. The CDR3 loop is CASSLGGTSGISYEQYF. The CDR3 DNA follows: TGCGCCAGCAGCTTGGGTGGGACTAGCGGAATCTCCTACGAGCAGTACTTC.

V and J are TRBV10-1 and TRBJ1-1; possibly TRBD1 for D (6 bases). In germline, CDR1 is WNHNN, CDR2 SYGVQD (reference sequence). V was trimmed by 6 bases and J by 4 bases, leaving 18 bases between them. CDR3 length: 15 residues. The CDR3 loop is CASRERQERTTEAFF. The DNA of the CDR3 is TGCGCCAGCAGGGAAAGACAGGAACGGACCACTGAAGCTTTCTTT.

This clone was seen more than once but under ten times. The chain joins TRBV14 to TRBJ2-2; 8 bases map to TRBD2. V shed 3 bases and J 6 bases; nucleotides not matched to a gene: 18. The CDR3 totals 19 residues. CDR1 and CDR2 (germline): SGHDN, FVKESK. The CDR3 nucleotides read TGTGCCAGCAGCCACAGCCTGGGGAGCGGGAGAGTTATCGCCGGGGAGCTGTTTTTT. Its translation is CASSHSLGSGRVIAGELFF.

V and J are TRBV27 and TRBJ2-7, with D tentatively TRBD1 (6 bases). The CDR3 covers 14 residues. V was clipped by 3 bases and J by 3 bases, with 12 bases between them. CDR1 is MNHEY and CDR2 is SMNVEV in the germline V gene (reference sequence). The CDR3 DNA is TGTGCCAGCAGTTTGGGGACACATATCTACGAGCAGTACTTC. It translates to CASSLGTHIYEQYF.

This chain uses TRBV24-1 with TRBJ1-1; no firm D call. Germline CDR1 KGHDR, CDR2 SFDVKD. The CDR3 contains 13 residues. Trimming removed 6 bases from V and 4 bases from J, with 11 bases in between. As DNA, the CDR3 is TGTGCCACCAGTCCACCTGGGCGCACTGAAGCTTTCTTT. This encodes CATSPPGRTEAFF.

As DNA, the CDR3 is TGTGCCAGCAGCCCCGGGGGTATGCTGGGAGAGACCCAGTACTTC. It translates to CASSPGGMLGETQYF. V gene TRBV5-4 combines with J gene TRBJ2-5; D may be TRBD2 (6 bases). The germline gives CDR1 SGHNT, CDR2 YYREEE (reference sequence). The CDR3 has 15 amino acids. V lost 4 bases and J lost 4, with 17 bases in between.

This clone was picked up a small number of times. The chain carries TRBV30 and TRBJ2-2, with 8 bases aligning to TRBD2. The CDR3 is 14 residues long. Germline values: CDR1 GTSNPN, CDR2 SVGIG (reference sequence). V dropped 5 bases and J dropped 5; count of bases not matched to a gene: 7. The CDR3 region is CAWDGGVRTGELFF. The DNA of the CDR3 is TGTGCCTGGGACGGGGGGGTCCGGACCGGGGAGCTGTTTTTT.